A selection of T cell receptor beta chains follows, all from one sample in a study of cytomegalovirus exposure and HLA in healthy donors. Assay used: immunoSEQ multiplex PCR; TCRdb lists only in-frame clones, some missing. The table shows tens of thousands of clones, with about three quarters occurring only once. Source material: PBMCs. Receptor source: a male donor in good health and CMV-seropositive. CDR3s include the opening cysteine and the closing phenylalanine or tryptophan. D genes are given only for firm matches. The size of a clone is reported for some rows only, either as once, few or many, or as a class for expanded clones.

clone size	J gene	D gene	V gene	CDR3 DNA	CDR3 protein
-	TRBJ2-3	TRBD1	TRBV15	TGTGCCACCAGCAGAGACGGGACAGGGATATATGATACGCAGTATTTT	CATSRDGTGIYDTQYF
-	TRBJ2-7	-	TRBV14	TGTGCCAGCAGCCCCCAGGGTTACGAGCAGTACTTC	CASSPQGYEQYF
once	TRBJ2-7	-	TRBV7-9	TGTGCCAGCAGCCACTCCTTTAACTACGAGCAGTACTTC	CASSHSFNYEQYF
-	TRBJ2-1	TRBD1	TRBV7-8	TGTGCCAGCAGCTTAGGGTTTACAGGGGCCTTTGATAGTGAGCAGTTCTTC	CASSLGFTGAFDSEQFF
once	TRBJ2-7	TRBD2	TRBV5-1	TGCGCCAGCAGCTTGATGGCGGGAGCCAACTACGAGCAGTACTTC	CASSLMAGANYEQYF
-	TRBJ2-1	TRBD2	TRBV2	TGTGCCAGCAGAGGGACTAGCGGAGTCAATGAGCAGTTCTTC	CASRGTSGVNEQFF
-	TRBJ1-1	-	TRBV6-6	TGTGCCAGCAAAATAGCGGACTTGAGCACTGAAGCTTTCTTT	CASKIADLSTEAFF
-	TRBJ2-3	TRBD2	TRBV7-3	TGTGCCAGCAGCTTAACGGGCCGACTAGCGGGAAACACAGATACGCAGTATTTT	CASSLTGRLAGNTDTQYF
-	TRBJ1-2	TRBD1	TRBV10-3	TGTGCCATCAGGACGACAGGGGCGGATGGCTACACCTTC	CAIRTTGADGYTF
-	TRBJ2-6	-	TRBV28	TGTGCCAGCGCCCTAGGGGTCAGGGGGGCCAACGTCCTGACTTTC	CASALGVRGANVLTF
-	TRBJ1-4	TRBD1	TRBV29-1	TGCAGCGTCCGACAGGGGGCAAGTGAAAAACTGTTTTTT	CSVRQGASEKLFF
-	TRBJ1-2	TRBD1	TRBV28	TGTGCCAGCTTGGTAGTGGTAGGGACAGGGGGTGAAAGGGGCTACACCTTC	CASLVVVGTGGERGYTF
-	TRBJ1-1	TRBD1	TRBV5-6	TGTGCCAGCAGCCCAGGACAGGGGCAAGCAAACACTGAAGCTTTCTTT	CASSPGQGQANTEAFF
-	TRBJ2-7	-	TRBV7-8	TGTGCCACTACAGATTCCTACGAGCAGTACTTC	CATTDSYEQYF
-	TRBJ2-3	-	TRBV7-2	TGTGCCAGCAGCAAAGCCCCCCCGTACCTAAACACAGATACGCAGTATTTT	CASSKAPPYLNTDTQYF
-	TRBJ2-5	-	TRBV15	TGTGCCACCAGCGAGGGGGGACAGCAAGAGACCCAGTACTTC	CATSEGGQQETQYF
-	TRBJ2-7	TRBD1	TRBV27	TGTGCCAGCAGTCTGACAGGGGGAGGCGAGCAGTACTTC	CASSLTGGGEQYF
-	TRBJ2-1	TRBD1	TRBV2	TGTGCCAGCAGGCCCCCGGGACAGGGTCCCTACAATGAGCAGTTCTTC	CASRPPGQGPYNEQFF
-	TRBJ2-7	-	TRBV25-1	TGTGCCAGCAGTGCCGGGACAGAGCAGTACTTC	CASSAGTEQYF
-	TRBJ2-7	TRBD2	TRBV27	TGTGCCAGCAGTTTCACCGGAACGGGACTAGCTCACCTCTGGGAGCAGTACTTC	CASSFTGTGLAHLWEQYF
once	TRBJ2-5	TRBD2	TRBV14	TGTGCCAGCAGCCAAGGTCGGAGCGGGAGGGCCTCAGAGACCCAGTACTTC	CASSQGRSGRASETQYF
few	TRBJ2-7	-	TRBV27	TGTGCCAGCAGTTTATCAACAGGGAGAGGTTCCTACGAGCAGTACTTC	CASSLSTGRGSYEQYF
-	TRBJ2-3	-	TRBV6-5	TGTGCCAGCAGTTACTCATTAGCGGTGAGCACAGATACGCAGTATTTT	CASSYSLAVSTDTQYF
-	TRBJ1-2	-	TRBV12-5	TGTGCTAGTGGTACGGACAGTGGGTATGGCTACACCTTC	CASGTDSGYGYTF
-	TRBJ2-3	-	TRBV6-6	TGTGCCGGACAGAGTGACCCCACAGATACGCAGTATTTT	CAGQSDPTDTQYF
-	TRBJ2-3	-	TRBV29-1	TGCAGCCTCTCGATTGGACAGTTCCCAGATACGCAGTATTTT	CSLSIGQFPDTQYF
-	TRBJ1-5	-	TRBV2	TGTGCCAGCAGGAAAACATTGAATCAGCCCCAGCATTTT	CASRKTLNQPQHF
-	TRBJ2-1	TRBD2	TRBV2	TGTGCCAGCAGTGAAGAGGGACTAGGGTACAATGAGCAGTTCTTC	CASSEEGLGYNEQFF
-	TRBJ2-1	-	TRBV9	TGTGCCAGCAGCGTAGCCGGGAAGCCTGGCAATGAGCAGTTCTTC	CASSVAGKPGNEQFF
-	TRBJ2-3	-	TRBV10-3	TGTGCCATCAGTGGGAGGCGGGACACAGATACGCAGTATTTT	CAISGRRDTDTQYF
-	TRBJ2-3	-	TRBV5-1	TGCGCCAGCAGCTTGGAGGGGCGACCTAGCACAGATACGCAGTATTTT	CASSLEGRPSTDTQYF
-	TRBJ1-2	TRBD1	TRBV30	TGTGCCTGGAGTACGGACAGGGGTTTGGGCTACACCTTC	CAWSTDRGLGYTF
-	TRBJ2-1	TRBD2	TRBV5-1	TGCGCCAGCAGCAGCCTAGCGGTTTCGGGCAATGAGCAGTTCTTC	CASSSLAVSGNEQFF
few	TRBJ1-1	TRBD1	TRBV6-5	TGTGCCAGCAGTTACGCGACAGGGGAATACACTGAAGCTTTCTTT	CASSYATGEYTEAFF
-	TRBJ2-1	TRBD1	TRBV6-4	TGTGCCAGCAGTGAAGGACAGGGGGCGGATGAGCAGTTCTTC	CASSEGQGADEQFF
once	TRBJ1-5	-	TRBV5-4	TGTGCCAGCAGCTTGATCGGAGGGCCCCAGCATTTT	CASSLIGGPQHF
few	TRBJ1-5	-	TRBV18	TGTGCCAGCTCTCCGACATCGAGCAATCAGCCCCAGCATTTT	CASSPTSSNQPQHF
-	TRBJ2-1	-	TRBV9	TGTGCCAGCAGCGTATCTAAAAGCTCCTACAATGAGCAGTTCTTC	CASSVSKSSYNEQFF
-	TRBJ2-7	-	TRBV4-3	TGCGCCAGCAGCCAAGATGGCGACAGTACCCCCCTCGAGCAGTACTTC	CASSQDGDSTPLEQYF
-	TRBJ2-1	-	TRBV11-2	TGTGCCAGCAGCCCGATTTCGGGGTACAATGAGCAGTTCTTC	CASSPISGYNEQFF
-	TRBJ1-5	TRBD1	TRBV7-2	TGTGCCAGCAGCTTACAGGGGGGACAGCCCCAGCATTTT	CASSLQGGQPQHF
-	TRBJ2-1	TRBD1	TRBV7-9	TGTGCCAGCAGGAACGGCCTGGGACAGGGCTACAATGAGCAGTTCTTC	CASRNGLGQGYNEQFF
-	TRBJ2-5	TRBD2	TRBV4-3	TGCGCCAGCAGCCGCGGACTAGCGGGAGGGCCGCTAGAGACCCAGTACTTC	CASSRGLAGGPLETQYF
-	TRBJ2-7	TRBD2	TRBV6-5	TGTGCCAGCAGCCTAGCGGGAGGGCCGGACGAGCAGTACTTC	CASSLAGGPDEQYF
-	TRBJ2-4	-	TRBV7-8	TGTGCCAGCAGCTTAGTGCCGGAAAACATTCAGTACTTC	CASSLVPENIQYF
-	TRBJ2-1	TRBD1	TRBV14	TGTGCCAGCAGCCAACAGGGACAGGGTTGGTACAATGAGCAGTTCTTC	CASSQQGQGWYNEQFF
-	TRBJ2-6	TRBD1	TRBV9	TGTGCCAGCAGCCCCCGTCCACAGGGGTCGGGCGGGGCCAACGTCCTGACTTTC	CASSPRPQGSGGANVLTF
few	TRBJ1-2	-	TRBV19	TGTGCCAGTAGTGACGACAGACACTATGGCTACACCTTC	CASSDDRHYGYTF